The clone carrying this T cell receptor beta chain has more than one count but fewer than ten. Its antigen is currently unknown. All gene names here are mouse names. The CDR3 end is not reached by the read, which stops 1 residue before it; the germline J gene fills it in. This entry comes from a study of tissue T cells after allogeneic stem cell transplantation. Study results and limitations: Limitations included a small, clinically heterogeneous cohort and limited sampling depth. Motif-based clustering found tissue-specific repertoire signatures shared across patients, though few clones were shared. Blood and spleen captured only part of the tissue TCR repertoire.

Noted time point: mouse harvest day 14 after allogeneic transplant. Tail vein injection delivered 10^7 T-cell-depleted bone marrow cells and 10^6 splenic CD5+ T cells. Sequencing used immunoSEQ multiplex PCR; TCRdb keeps in-frame clones, though not all of them. The sample yields about 9,000 clones, roughly 34% seen once. The CDR3 runs 16 residues. From germline, CDR1 is KGHPV and CDR2 FQNQEV (reference sequence). Trimming cost V 3 bases and J 0 bases; bases outside gene matches: 5. This sequence joins TRBV26 and TRBJ1-3; 7 nucleotides match TRBD1. Sequencing used skin. The source is a female BALB/c mouse given C57BL/6 T cells with graft-versus-host disease after an allogeneic hematopoietic cell transplant. The part of the CDR3 DNA that was read is TGTGCCAGCAGTCTAGGGACAGCAAATTCTGGAAATACGCTCTAT. It translates to CASSLGTANSGNTLY. In full, the CDR3 reads CASSLGTANSGNTLYF.